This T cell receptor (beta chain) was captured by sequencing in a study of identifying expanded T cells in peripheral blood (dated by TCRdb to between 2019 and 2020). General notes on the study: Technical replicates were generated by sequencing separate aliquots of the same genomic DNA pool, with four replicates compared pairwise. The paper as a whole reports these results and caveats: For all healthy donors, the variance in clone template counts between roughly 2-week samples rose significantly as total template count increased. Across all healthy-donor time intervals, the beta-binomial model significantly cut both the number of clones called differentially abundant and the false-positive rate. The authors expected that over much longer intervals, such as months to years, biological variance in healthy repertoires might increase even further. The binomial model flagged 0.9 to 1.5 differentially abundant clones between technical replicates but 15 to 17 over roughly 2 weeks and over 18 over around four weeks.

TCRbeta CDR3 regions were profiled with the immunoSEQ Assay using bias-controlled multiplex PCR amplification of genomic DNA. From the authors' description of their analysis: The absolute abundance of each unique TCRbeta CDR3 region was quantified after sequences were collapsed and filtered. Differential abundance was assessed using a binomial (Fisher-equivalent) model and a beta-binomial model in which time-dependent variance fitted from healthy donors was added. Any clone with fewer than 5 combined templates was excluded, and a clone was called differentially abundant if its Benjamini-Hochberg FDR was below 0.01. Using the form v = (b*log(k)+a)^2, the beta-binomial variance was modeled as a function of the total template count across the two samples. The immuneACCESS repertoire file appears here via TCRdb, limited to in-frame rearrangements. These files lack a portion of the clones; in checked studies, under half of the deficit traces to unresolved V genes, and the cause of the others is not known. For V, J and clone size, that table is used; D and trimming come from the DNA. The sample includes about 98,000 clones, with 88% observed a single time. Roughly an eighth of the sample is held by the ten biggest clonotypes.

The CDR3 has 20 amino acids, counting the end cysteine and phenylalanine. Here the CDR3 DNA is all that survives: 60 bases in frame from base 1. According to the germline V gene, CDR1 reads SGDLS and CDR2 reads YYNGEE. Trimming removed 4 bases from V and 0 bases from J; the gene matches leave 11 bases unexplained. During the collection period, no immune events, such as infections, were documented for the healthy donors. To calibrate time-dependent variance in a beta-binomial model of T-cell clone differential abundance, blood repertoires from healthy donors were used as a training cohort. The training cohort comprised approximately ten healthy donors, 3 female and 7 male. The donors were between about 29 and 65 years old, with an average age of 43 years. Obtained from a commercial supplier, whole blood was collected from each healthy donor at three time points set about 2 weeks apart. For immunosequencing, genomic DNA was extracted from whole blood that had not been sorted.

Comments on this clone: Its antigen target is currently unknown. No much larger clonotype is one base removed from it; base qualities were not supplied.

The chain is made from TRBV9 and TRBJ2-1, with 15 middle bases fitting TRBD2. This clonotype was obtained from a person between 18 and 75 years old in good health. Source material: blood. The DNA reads TGTGCCAGCAGCTCCCCCCCCGGGACTAGCGGGAGGAGCTCCTACAATGAGCAGTTCTTC. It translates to CASSSPPGTSGRSSYNEQFF.